This is a list of T cell receptor beta chains from one sample in a study of blood T cell repertoires in COVID-19. Profiled with immunoSEQ multiplex PCR; TCRdb holds only in-frame clones, not every one. This sample has under 250,000 clones, with about 82% found just once. The sample comprised peripheral blood. The receptors here all came from a woman aged 60-70 years with active or convalescent COVID-19. Each CDR3 is given with its conserved first and last residue. Each record gives: D gene, V gene, CDR3 length, clone size, J gene, CDR3 DNA, CDR3 protein. A D gene is named only where the DNA matches it firmly. The listing skips clone size in some rows; elsewhere it reads once, few, many or a size class.

.	TRBV10-3	15	few	TRBJ2-7	TGTGCCATCAGTGAAGAGGGAGACCACTCCTACGAGCAGTACTTC	CAISEEGDHSYEQYF
TRBD1	TRBV3-1/TRBV3-2	15	.	TRBJ1-2	TGTGCCAGCAGCCAAGGACAGGGACGGGGCTATGGCTACACCTTC	CASSQGQGRGYGYTF
TRBD1	TRBV7-8	14	.	TRBJ1-2	TGTGCCAGCAGCTTAGAAGGGACAGGGAGCGGCTACACCTTC	CASSLEGTGSGYTF
TRBD1	TRBV28	17	.	TRBJ1-4	TGTGCCAGCTCCCCGGCGGGACAGGGTAATGCTAATGAAAAACTGTTTTTT	CASSPAGQGNANEKLFF
.	TRBV7-8	15	once	TRBJ1-6	TGTGCCAGCAGCCTGAGGTCCTCCTATAATTCACCCCTCCACTTT	CASSLRSSYNSPLHF
.	TRBV19	12	few	TRBJ1-2	TGTGCCAGTGCAGTGGCAAACTATGGCTACACCTTC	CASAVANYGYTF
TRBD2	TRBV11-2	15	.	TRBJ2-1	TGTGCCAGCAGCTTAGGAGCGGGAGCTTACAATGAGCAGTTCTTC	CASSLGAGAYNEQFF
TRBD2	TRBV4-1	15	.	TRBJ2-7	TGCGCCAGCAGCCAAGAAAGACTAGCGGCTTACGAGCAGTACTTC	CASSQERLAAYEQYF
.	TRBV20-1	15	.	TRBJ1-1	TGCAGTGCTAGTGGGGGCCAACATATGAACACTGAAGCTTTCTTT	CSASGGQHMNTEAFF
.	TRBV5-6	16	once	TRBJ2-2	TGTGCCAGCAGCTTGAGGTTGGCGGGTCCGACCGGGGAGCTGTTTTTT	CASSLRLAGPTGELFF
TRBD1	TRBV5-3	16	few	TRBJ2-5	TGTGCCAGAAGCACGCGGACAGGGACTCGAGAAGAGACCCAGTACTTC	CARSTRTGTREETQYF
TRBD1	TRBV18	16	.	TRBJ2-1	TGTGCCAGCTCACCCTCGGGACAGGGGGGCTACAATGAGCAGTTCTTC	CASSPSGQGGYNEQFF
.	TRBV6-5	13	.	TRBJ1-5	TGTGCCGCGTCCAGGGAACGGGAGCAGCCCCAGCATTTT	CAASREREQPQHF
.	TRBV2	15	.	TRBJ1-2	TGTGCCAGCAGTGAAGCACGCACCCTTGGGGCGGGCTACACCTTC	CASSEARTLGAGYTF
.	TRBV7-9	14	once	TRBJ2-5	TGTGCCAGCAGCTCGTACCGGGACAAGGGGAACCAGTACTTC	CASSSYRDKGNQYF
.	TRBV3-1/TRBV3-2	15	.	TRBJ1-1	TGTGCCAGCAGCCAAGATCTTGGGGGCCCCACTGAAGCTTTCTTT	CASSQDLGGPTEAFF
TRBD2	TRBV11-2	15	.	TRBJ2-1	TGTGCCAGCAGCAGCCGACTAGCGGGGGGGAGTGAGCAGTTCTTC	CASSSRLAGGSEQFF
TRBD1	TRBV7-9	15	.	TRBJ1-1	TGTGCCAGCAGCACTGGACAGGGGGCGAACACTGAAGCTTTCTTT	CASSTGQGANTEAFF
TRBD1	TRBV5-4	15	.	TRBJ1-2	TGTGCCAGCAGTTCATTAGGACAGGGGGCGGGAGGCTACACCTTC	CASSSLGQGAGGYTF
.	TRBV7-2	15	few	TRBJ1-3	TGTGCCAGCAGCTCTCAGTCAGGCTCTGGAAACACCATATATTTT	CASSSQSGSGNTIYF
TRBD2	TRBV7-8	17	.	TRBJ2-2	TGTGCCAGCAGCCGGCGCTCAGGAACTAGCGAGACCGGGGAGCTGTTTTTT	CASSRRSGTSETGELFF
.	TRBV4-2	14	.	TRBJ2-2	TGTGCCAGCAGCCAAGACAGGGACACCGGGGAGCTGTTTTTT	CASSQDRDTGELFF
TRBD2	TRBV18	14	.	TRBJ2-4	TGTGCCAGCTCACCCCCGGGGGGAGGAAGCATTCAGTACTTC	CASSPPGGGSIQYF
.	TRBV7-9	18	.	TRBJ2-3	TGTGCCAGCGGAGCCCCTCTTGTGGGGGGACCTAGCACAGATACGCAGTATTTT	CASGAPLVGGPSTDTQYF
TRBD1	TRBV18	16	.	TRBJ1-5	TGTGCCAGCTCACCTCCGGGACAGGAGGGGGTACAGCCCCAGCATTTT	CASSPPGQEGVQPQHF
TRBD1	TRBV5-4	15	.	TRBJ2-5	TGTGCCAGCAGCCCCCCGGGACAGGACGGAGAGACCCAGTACTTC	CASSPPGQDGETQYF
TRBD2	TRBV7-8	20	.	TRBJ2-1	TGTGCCAGCAGCCTAAACCCCGGGACTAGCGGGTCCCCTGACTACAATGAGCAGTTCTTC	CASSLNPGTSGSPDYNEQFF
.	TRBV19	15	few	TRBJ2-2	TGTGCCAGTAGTATAGGACAGACGAACACCGGGGAGCTGTTTTTT	CASSIGQTNTGELFF
.	TRBV28	15	.	TRBJ1-2	TGTGCCAGCAGTTCCTGGACAGTAACTAACTATGGCTACACCTTC	CASSSWTVTNYGYTF
.	TRBV11-3	13	few	TRBJ2-5	TGTGCCAGCAGCTTATTAGGCGGTGAGACCCAGTACTTC	CASSLLGGETQYF
.	TRBV30	15	.	TRBJ1-2	TGTGCCTGGAGTAGGGAGCAGGGGAGTAGCTATGGCTACACCTTC	CAWSREQGSSYGYTF
.	TRBV20-1	14	.	TRBJ2-1	TGCAGTGCTAGTTCAGGGAATGTCGGCAATGAGCAGTTCTTC	CSASSGNVGNEQFF
TRBD1	TRBV29-1	12	.	TRBJ2-5	TGCAGCGCTCGACAGGGGGCTGGGACCCAGTACTTC	CSARQGAGTQYF
TRBD2	TRBV28	16	.	TRBJ2-3	TGTGCCAGCAGTCAGAATAGCGGGGGAAGCACAGATACGCAGTATTTT	CASSQNSGGSTDTQYF
TRBD2	TRBV9	14	.	TRBJ2-7	TGTGCCAGCAGCGTAGGGCTAGCGGAGGGCGAGCAGTACTTC	CASSVGLAEGEQYF
.	TRBV5-1	16	once	TRBJ2-5	TGCGCCAGCAGCTTGTTGGCGGGGGCTATCCAAGAGACCCAGTACTTC	CASSLLAGAIQETQYF
TRBD1	TRBV5-1	15	.	TRBJ1-1	TGCGCCAGCAGCTTGGAGGGACAGGGGTTTACTGAAGCTTTCTTT	CASSLEGQGFTEAFF
.	TRBV2	11	once	TRBJ1-1	TGTGCCAGCAGTGGAGATACTGAAGCTTTCTTT	CASSGDTEAFF
TRBD1	TRBV27	14	.	TRBJ1-2	TGTGCCAGCAGGTCTGGGACAGGGAGGTTCGGCTACACCTTC	CASRSGTGRFGYTF
.	TRBV11-2	13	.	TRBJ2-2	TGTGCCACACAACCTCAGCGCACCGGGGAGCTGTTTTTT	CATQPQRTGELFF
TRBD2	TRBV3-1/TRBV3-2	15	few	TRBJ2-1	TGTGCCAGCAGCCAAGGGGGGGAGGGCTACAATGAGCAGTTCTTC	CASSQGGEGYNEQFF
.	TRBV5-1	13	.	TRBJ1-2	TGCGCCAGCAGGACAGATACTAACTATGGCTACACCTTC	CASRTDTNYGYTF
.	TRBV6-7	20	few	TRBJ1-5	TGTGCCAGCAGTTACTCGCCCTCGACAGGTAAAGGATATAGCAATCAGCCCCAGCATTTT	CASSYSPSTGKGYSNQPQHF
.	TRBV11-2	14	.	TRBJ1-5	TGTGCCAGCAGCTTAGGGGCAGGCAATCAGCCCCAGCATTTT	CASSLGAGNQPQHF
.	TRBV28	13	.	TRBJ1-1	TGTGCCAGCAGGGGGCCCGGGACAAATTTGGCTTTCTTT	CASRGPGTNLAFF
.	TRBV11-2	12	once	TRBJ2-3	TGTGCCAGCAGCGACAGGTCAGATACGCAGTATTTT	CASSDRSDTQYF
.	TRBV5-4	15	.	TRBJ2-5	TGTGCCAGCAGCTTGGGGAGAAGCAGCCAAGAGACCCAGTACTTC	CASSLGRSSQETQYF
.	TRBV10-3	16	.	TRBJ1-2	TGTGCCATCAGTGATGTTTCCGGGGGAGGTAACTATGGCTACACCTTC	CAISDVSGGGNYGYTF
.	TRBV6-1	13	few	TRBJ1-5	TGTGCCAGCAGTGAAGCTACGGATCAGCCCCAGCATTTT	CASSEATDQPQHF
.	TRBV7-2	16	.	TRBJ2-5	TGTGCCAGCAGCTTATTCCTCTCTAGCGCACAAGAGACCCAGTACTTC	CASSLFLSSAQETQYF
TRBD1	TRBV5-5	14	few	TRBJ2-3	TGTGCCAGCAGCTTGGGGACAGGGTTAGATACGCAGTATTTT	CASSLGTGLDTQYF
TRBD2	TRBV7-2	15	.	TRBJ2-7	TGTGCCAGCAGCTTCGAGTCCGGGACTAGCTACGAGCAGTACTTC	CASSFESGTSYEQYF
.	TRBV15	15	.	TRBJ2-1	TGTGCCACCAGCAGAGACCGGAGCTCCTACAATGAGCAGTTCTTC	CATSRDRSSYNEQFF